The clone carrying this T cell receptor (beta chain) was picked up many times. The V end lost 4 bases, the J end lost 2 bases, and 16 bases lay between the germline ends. This CDR3 region has 15 residues. From germline, CDR1 is SGHRS and CDR2 YFSETQ. This entry comes from a study of blood T cell repertoires in COVID-19. The overall study: COVID-19 samples from acute and convalescent phases originated in the United States, Italy and Spain. Sources were T cells, B-cell-depleted T cells, or PBMCs; the material itself was cDNA or gDNA.

As originally analysed: Reference gene primer amplification yielded estimated nucleated cell counts. Clones were read by immunoSEQ multiplex PCR, and TCRdb kept only the in-frame ones, dropping some. V and J calls plus clone size are reproduced from that table; the DNA served to infer D and trimming. This table has about 170,000 clones, around 82% appearing once. This receptor was identified in an elderly woman with acute or convalescent COVID-19. What was sequenced was peripheral blood. This chain uses TRBV5-1 with TRBJ2-7; tentatively, D is TRBD2 (6 bases). The CDR3, as DNA: TGCGCCAGCAGCACGGGACCCCGGGGGACCTACGAGCAGTACTTC. Translation gives CASSTGPRGTYEQYF.